A single sample gave rise to the 10 T cell receptor beta chains below, sequenced in a study of T cell responses to AZD1222 COVID-19 vaccine. The assay was immunoSEQ multiplex PCR, and TCRdb's table has in-frame clones only and misses some. The table has roughly 120,000 clones, roughly 87% seen once. The material was peripheral blood, obtained on day 0 of AZD1222 vaccination. Receptors originate from an adult in good health.

The genes are TRBV20-1 and TRBJ2-5, with no clear D. Trimming stripped 6 bases from V and 4 bases from J, with 9 bases between. The germline gives CDR1 DFQATT, CDR2 SNEGSKA (reference sequence). This CDR3 is 11 amino acids long. The chain's CDR3 is CSASSRETQYF. The CDR3 DNA follows: TGCAGTGCCTCATCGCGAGAGACCCAGTACTTC.

This clone occurred a few times. In the same sample, other DNA sequences code for this CDR3. The V and J genes are TRBV14 and TRBJ2-7, with D hard to call. This CDR3 spans 11 amino acids. Per the germline V gene, CDR1 is SGHDN and CDR2 is FVKESK. V dropped 4 bases and J dropped 4 bases, with 5 bases sitting between them. The CDR3 nucleotides are TGTGCCAGCAGCCTCCTGTACGAGCAGTACTTC. Its translation: CASSLLYEQYF.

The V gene is TRBV4-1, the J gene TRBJ1-1; D remains ambiguous. In germline, CDR1 is MGHRA, CDR2 YSYEKL. The CDR3 is made up of 13 amino acids. V lost 1 base, J lost 3 bases, and 6 bases lay in between. Here the CDR3 reads CASSQVPDTEAFF. The CDR3 region has the DNA TGCGCCAGCAGCCAAGTACCAGACACTGAAGCTTTCTTT.

This chain uses TRBV5-1 with TRBJ2-3, with D hard to call. The V gene lost 5 bases and the J gene lost 5 bases, with 15 bases spanning the gap. Germline V gene lookup returns CDR1 SGHRS and CDR2 YFSETQ. There are 14 residues in the CDR3. The CDR3 here is CASRTGSNGDTQYF. For the CDR3, the DNA is TGCGCCAGCAGAACCGGGTCCAACGGAGATACGCAGTATTTT. Complete variable domain (other parts from reference TRBV5-1 and TRBJ2-3): KAGVTQTPRYLIKTRGQQVTLSCSPISGHRSVSWYQQTPGQGLQFLFEYFSETQRNKGNFPGRFSGRQFSNSRSEMNVSTLELGDSALYLCASRTGSNGDTQYFGPGTRLTVL.

This clone occurred once. CDR3 DNA sequence: TGTGCCATCAGTGAGCTTGGCCGGGGAGTCTCTGGAAACACCATATATTTT. This encodes CAISELGRGVSGNTIYF. The chain has TRBV10-3 and TRBJ1-3; D call uncertain. Per the germline V gene, CDR1 is ENHRY and CDR2 is SYGVKD. This CDR3 region has 17 residues. V was trimmed by 2 bases and J by 0 bases, leaving 14 bases between them.

The chain couples TRBV3-1 (or the pseudogene TRBV3-2) to TRBJ2-7, with 7 bases fitting TRBD1. There are 13 residues in the CDR3. The trim removed 3 bases at V and 6 bases at J, leaving 5 bases unmatched. Germline V lookup: CDR1 LGHDT, CDR2 YNNKEL (reference sequence). In DNA, the CDR3 is TGTGCCAGCAGCCACATTACAGGGGCCGAGCAGTACTTC. It specifies CASSHITGAEQYF.

This clone showed up just once. V gene TRBV18 combines with J gene TRBJ2-3; 7 nucleotides align to TRBD2. CDR1 and CDR2 (germline): KGHSH, LQKENI. The CDR3 sequence is 12 residues long. J was trimmed by 6 bases and V by 3 bases; bases with no gene match: 0. The CDR3 protein is CASSPGGDTQYF. The CDR3 DNA sequence: TGTGCCAGCTCACCGGGGGGGGATACGCAGTATTTT.

The chain couples TRBV21-1 to TRBJ1-4. TRBV21-1 is tagged as a pseudogene. CDR3 length: 17 amino acids. CDR3 sequence reads: CAIPQMGRDLYDEKLFF. For the CDR3, the DNA is TGTGCCATTCCCCAAATGGGGAGGGATCTTTATGATGAAAAACTGTTTTTT.

This chain uses TRBV7-2 with TRBJ1-2; TRBD1 matches 10 bases. This CDR3 is built from 14 residues. The trim removed 5 bases at V and 8 bases at J, leaving 8 bases unmatched. The germline CDR1 and CDR2 sequences are SGHTA and FQGNSA. The CDR3, as DNA: TGTGCCAGCAGCCCTAGGGGGGACAGGGGAGGCTACACCTTC. This codes for CASSPRGDRGGYTF.

The chain joins TRBV19 to TRBJ2-3, with no clear D. There are 14 residues in the CDR3. Trimming took off 2 bases at V and 1 base at J, with 7 bases between the two ends. CDR1 is LNHDA, CDR2 SQIVND, per germline (reference sequence). The CDR3 DNA sequence: TGTGCCAGTAGTATAATGAAGGGCACAGATACGCAGTATTTT. Residues: CASSIMKGTDTQYF.